Sequencing of this T cell receptor (beta chain) was carried out in a study of T cell repertoires in cytomegalovirus infection. The overall study: Shared public TCR beta signatures pointed to both CMV infection and a matching HLA type.

From germline, CDR1 is SEHNR and CDR2 FQNEAQ (reference sequence). This CDR3 is 11 amino acids long. V was trimmed by 5 bases and J by 10 bases, leaving 10 bases between them. This clonotype was detected a few times. Its antigen is unidentified. TCRdb processed the reads anew with MiXCR; each CDR3 protein has one entry. The data hold about half a million distinct CDR3 sequences, with roughly 46% observed a single time. The source of this sequence is a human donor in good health (CMV status not recorded). Some clones in this sample may be carry-over from other donors' samples. The genes are TRBV7-9 and TRBJ2-3, with D possibly matching TRBD1 (5 bases). The sample was cultured PBMCs, taken from culture after CMV antigen stimulation. CDR3 sequence reads: CASSTLQAQYF. DNA of the CDR3: TGTGCCAGCAGCACCCTACAGGCGCAGTATTTT.